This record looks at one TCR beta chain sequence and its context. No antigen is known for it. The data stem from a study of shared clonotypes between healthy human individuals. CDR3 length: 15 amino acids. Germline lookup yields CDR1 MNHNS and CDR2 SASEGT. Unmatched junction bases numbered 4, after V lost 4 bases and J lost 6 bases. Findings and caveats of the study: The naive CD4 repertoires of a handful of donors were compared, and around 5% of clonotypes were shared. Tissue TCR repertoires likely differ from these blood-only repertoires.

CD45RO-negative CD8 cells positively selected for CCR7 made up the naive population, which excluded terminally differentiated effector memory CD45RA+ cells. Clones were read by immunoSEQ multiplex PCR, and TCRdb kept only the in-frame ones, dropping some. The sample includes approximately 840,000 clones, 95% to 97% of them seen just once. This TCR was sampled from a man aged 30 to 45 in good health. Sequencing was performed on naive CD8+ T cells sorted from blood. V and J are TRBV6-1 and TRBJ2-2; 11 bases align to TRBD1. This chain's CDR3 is CASSADRGLPGELFF. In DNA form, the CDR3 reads TGTGCCAGCAGTGCGGACAGGGGGCTTCCCGGGGAGCTGTTTTTT.